This T cell receptor (beta chain) was sequenced for a study of OX40 agonist ivuxolimab in advanced cancers. Findings of the study overall: CD4+ T cells averaged fewer expanded clones than CD8+ T cells. In the 0.1-3.0 mg/kg groups, partial responders showed among the lowest expansion.

TCRdb's table, derived via immunoSEQ multiplex PCR, lists solely in-frame clones and lacks some. Seen here are 55,000 to 70,000 clones, about 86% observed once, and the top ten hold around 0.9%. Autoimmune disease history or systemic immunosuppression barred patients. Blood sampling was done at baseline, cycle 4 day 1, and cycle 7 day 1. V dropped 7 bases and J dropped 1 base, with 18 bases sitting between them. CDR3 length: 15 residues. CDR1 and CDR2 (germline): SGHNT, YYREEE (reference sequence). This clone was counted once. The target antigen is unknown. The receptor's source is an adult with an advanced solid tumor such as melanoma, head and neck, liver or kidney cancer. Here the sequenced sample was CD4+ or CD8+ T cells sorted from blood, taken in a trial of the OX40 agonist ivuxolimab. V usage is TRBV5-4 and J usage is TRBJ2-7, with D tentatively TRBD2 (7 bases). CDR3: CASRKRGGDSYEQYF. The CDR3 DNA reads as TGTGCCAGCCGAAAAAGGGGGGGGGATTCCTACGAGCAGTACTTC.